This T cell receptor (beta chain) stems from a study of T cell repertoires in cytomegalovirus infection. Study observations and caveats: HLA-C-restricted CMV clonotypes gave the most frequent clonotype in two of eight donors.

MiXCR was run by TCRdb on the reads, yielding one entry per CDR3 protein. The sample comprises around 70,000 distinct CDR3 sequences, approximately 30% of which are singletons, and 59% rests with the top ten. V lost 3 bases and J 3 bases, leaving 20 bases between the germline ends. This CDR3 comprises 18 residues. Germline assignment: CDR1 SGHVS and CDR2 FQNEAQ. This clonotype was seen more than once but under ten times. Its antigen remains unidentified. The clonotype originates from a human donor in good health (CMV status not recorded). Some clones in this sample may be carry-over from other donors' samples. J is TRBJ2-2 and V is TRBV7-8, with D possibly called TRBD1 or TRBD2 (5 bases each). Sequenced here: CD8+ T cells from cultured PBMCs, sampled from culture after CMV antigen stimulation. The CDR3 DNA sequence: TGTGCCAGCAGCTTTCCTCAGGAGGTGACAGCTGACACCGGGGAGCTGTTTTTT. Encoded protein: CASSFPQEVTADTGELFF.